Here is one T cell receptor beta chain with its context. Its antigen is still unknown. Nothing much larger sits one base from this clone, and base qualities are not available. The study tested focal radiation therapy combined with CTLA-4 blockade (ipilimumab) in patients with chemo-refractory metastatic non-small-cell lung cancer. The germline ends are 19 bases apart after V is trimmed by 0 bases and J by 7 bases. Taken from the germline V gene, the CDR1 and CDR2 loops are LGHNA and YSLEER. From cysteine to phenylalanine, the CDR3 is 18 amino acids long. Just CDR3 DNA is preserved here, 54 bases in frame from base 1. The data belong to a study of radiotherapy plus CTLA-4 blockade in lung cancer (dated by TCRdb to 2016 to 2018). As for the study more broadly: Objective responses were observed in 15% to 20% of enrolled patients, and disease control was achieved in 31%.

Library creation used the immunoSEQ multiplex PCR assay. Imported from immuneACCESS, the table was reduced by TCRdb to in-frame sequences with V and J called. These copies leave out some clones; in studies compared against another copy, an unresolved V gene accounts for under half, and the cause of the remainder is not known. This sample holds 80,000 to 100,000 clones; under 85% were observed only once. The ten largest account for approximately 2.8% of the sample. Paper-wide results and their limitations: TCR clones derived from tumors expanded in peripheral blood after treatment with radiotherapy and ipilimumab. Increased serum interferon-beta after radiation, together with early dynamic changes in blood T cell clones, were reported to be the strongest predictors of response.

The source material was peripheral blood, sampled from a patient treated with radiotherapy plus ipilimumab. The rearranged segments are TRBV4-3 and TRBJ1-6, with TRBD1 as a weak D call on 5 bases. This TCR came from a human donor with non-small cell lung cancer who had a partial response to radiotherapy plus ipilimumab. Some clones in this sample may be carry-over from other donors' samples. The nucleotide sequence reads as follows: TGCGCCAGCAGCCAAGATTCTACACACAGGTTAAAAAATTCACCCCTCCACTTT. Its protein reads: CASSQDSTHRLKNSPLHF.